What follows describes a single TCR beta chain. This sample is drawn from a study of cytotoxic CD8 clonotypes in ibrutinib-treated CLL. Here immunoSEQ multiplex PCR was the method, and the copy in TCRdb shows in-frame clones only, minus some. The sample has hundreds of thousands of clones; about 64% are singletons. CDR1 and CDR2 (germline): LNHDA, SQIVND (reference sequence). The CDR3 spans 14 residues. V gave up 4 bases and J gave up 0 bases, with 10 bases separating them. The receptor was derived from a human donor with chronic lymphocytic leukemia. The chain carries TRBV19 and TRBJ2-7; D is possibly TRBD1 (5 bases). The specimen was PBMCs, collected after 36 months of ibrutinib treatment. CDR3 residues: CASSSGHSSYEQYF. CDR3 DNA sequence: TGTGCCAGTAGTAGCGGACATAGCTCCTACGAGCAGTACTTC.